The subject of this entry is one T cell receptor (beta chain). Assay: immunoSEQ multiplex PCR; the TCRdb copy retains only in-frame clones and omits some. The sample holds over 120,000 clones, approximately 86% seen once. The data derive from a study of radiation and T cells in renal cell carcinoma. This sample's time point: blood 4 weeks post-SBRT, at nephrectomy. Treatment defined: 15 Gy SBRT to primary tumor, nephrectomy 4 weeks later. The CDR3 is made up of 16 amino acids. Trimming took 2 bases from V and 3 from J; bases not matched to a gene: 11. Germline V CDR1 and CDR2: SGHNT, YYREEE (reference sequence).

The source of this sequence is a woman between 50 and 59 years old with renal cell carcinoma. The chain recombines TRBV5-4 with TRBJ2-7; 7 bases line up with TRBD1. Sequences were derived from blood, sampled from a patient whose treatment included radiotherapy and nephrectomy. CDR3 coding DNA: TGTGCCAGCAGCTTAGACAGGGCCCTCTCCGTCTACGAGCAGTACTTC. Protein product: CASSLDRALSVYEQYF.